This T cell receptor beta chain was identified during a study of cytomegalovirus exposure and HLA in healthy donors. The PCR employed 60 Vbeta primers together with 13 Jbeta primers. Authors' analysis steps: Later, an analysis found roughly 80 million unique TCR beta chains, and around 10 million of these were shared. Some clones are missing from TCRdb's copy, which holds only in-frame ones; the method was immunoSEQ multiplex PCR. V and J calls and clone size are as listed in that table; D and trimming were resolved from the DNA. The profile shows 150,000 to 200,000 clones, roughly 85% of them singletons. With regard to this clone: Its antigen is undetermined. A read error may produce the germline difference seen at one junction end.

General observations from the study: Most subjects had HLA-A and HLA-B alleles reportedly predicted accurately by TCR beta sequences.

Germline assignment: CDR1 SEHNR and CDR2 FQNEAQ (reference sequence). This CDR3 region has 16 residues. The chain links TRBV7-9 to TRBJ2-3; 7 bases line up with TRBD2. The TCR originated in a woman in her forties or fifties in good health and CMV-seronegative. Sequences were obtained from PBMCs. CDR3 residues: CSSSLGDYDRTDTQYF. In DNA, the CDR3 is TGTTCCAGCAGCTTAGGGGACTATGACCGCACAGATACGCAGTATTTT.